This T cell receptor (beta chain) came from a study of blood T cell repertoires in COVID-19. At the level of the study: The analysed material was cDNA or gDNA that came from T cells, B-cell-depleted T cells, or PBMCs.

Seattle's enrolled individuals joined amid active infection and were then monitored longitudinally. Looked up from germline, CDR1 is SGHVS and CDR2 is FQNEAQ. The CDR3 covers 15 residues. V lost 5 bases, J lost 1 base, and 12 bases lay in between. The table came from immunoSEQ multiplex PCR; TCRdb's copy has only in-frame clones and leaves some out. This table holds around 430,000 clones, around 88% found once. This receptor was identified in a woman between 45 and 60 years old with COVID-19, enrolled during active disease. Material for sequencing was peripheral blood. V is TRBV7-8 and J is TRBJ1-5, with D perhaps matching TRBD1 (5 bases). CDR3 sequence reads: CASSLQGGSNQPQHF. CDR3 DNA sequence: TGTGCCAGCAGCCTCCAGGGTGGGAGCAATCAGCCCCAGCATTTT.